The 5 T cell receptor beta chains presented below share a single source sample, sequenced in a study of cytomegalovirus exposure and HLA in healthy donors. PCR amplification relied on 60 Vbeta primers (plus 13 Jbeta primers). TCRdb's table, derived via immunoSEQ multiplex PCR, lists solely in-frame clones and lacks some. The sample consists of some 200,000 clones, 80% to 85% of them appearing once. Sequencing was carried out using PBMCs. The receptors here all came from a boy younger than 10 in good health and CMV-seronegative.

This chain connects TRBV19 to TRBJ2-7; D gene unclear. CDR1 is LNHDA, CDR2 SQIVND, per germline (reference sequence). The V and J ends lost 3 bases and 2 bases respectively, with 8 bases between them. The CDR3 has 13 residues. The CDR3 loop is CASSMGRTYEQYF. The CDR3 bases are TGTGCCAGTAGTATGGGCAGGACCTACGAGCAGTACTTC.

CDR3 amino acids: CASRATGTGVLSGANVLTF. The CDR3 DNA follows: TGTGCCAGCAGAGCCACCGGGACAGGGGTTCTCTCTGGGGCCAACGTCCTGACTTTC. This sequence joins TRBV2 and TRBJ2-6, with 10 bases that match TRBD1. The CDR3 loop spans 19 amino acids. The J segment lost 0 bases and the V segment lost 6 bases, leaving 11 bases of the junction unmatched. The germline gives CDR1 SNHLY, CDR2 FYNNEI.

This clone has a handful of counts. The chain joins TRBV6-1 to TRBJ2-1; TRBD1 agrees at 7 bases. V shed 3 bases and J 6 bases; nucleotides not matched to a gene: 8. The CDR3 extends over 15 amino acids. Germline loops: CDR1 MNHNS, CDR2 SASEGT. CDR3 DNA sequence: TGTGCCAGCAGTGACCGACAGGGTCTAGGCAATGAGCAGTTCTTC. It codes for CASSDRQGLGNEQFF.

This chain uses TRBV5-6 with TRBJ2-7, with 7 nucleotides matching TRBD1. V gave up 5 bases and J gave up 4 bases; unmatched junction bases: 3. The CDR3 has 12 amino acids. From germline, CDR1 is SGHDT and CDR2 YYEEEE. CDR3 protein: CASSKQGYEQYF. In nucleotides, the CDR3 is TGTGCCAGCAGTAAACAGGGGTACGAGCAGTACTTC. The full variable domain, completed using reference TRBV5-6 and TRBJ2-7, is DAGVTQSPTHLIKTRGQQVTLRCSPKSGHDTVSWYQQALGQGPQFIFQYYEEEERQRGNFPDRFSGHQFPNYSSELNVNALLLGDSALYLCASSKQGYEQYFGPGTRLTVT.

This chain connects TRBV19 to TRBJ1-5; D ambiguous. The CDR3 is 14 amino acids. Trimming took 0 bases from V and 7 from J, leaving 10 bases between them. The germline CDR1 and CDR2 sequences are LNHDA and SQIVND (reference sequence). Here the CDR3 reads CASSIEGSGQPQHF. CDR3 sequence (DNA): TGTGCCAGTAGTATAGAGGGGAGCGGCCAGCCCCAGCATTTT.